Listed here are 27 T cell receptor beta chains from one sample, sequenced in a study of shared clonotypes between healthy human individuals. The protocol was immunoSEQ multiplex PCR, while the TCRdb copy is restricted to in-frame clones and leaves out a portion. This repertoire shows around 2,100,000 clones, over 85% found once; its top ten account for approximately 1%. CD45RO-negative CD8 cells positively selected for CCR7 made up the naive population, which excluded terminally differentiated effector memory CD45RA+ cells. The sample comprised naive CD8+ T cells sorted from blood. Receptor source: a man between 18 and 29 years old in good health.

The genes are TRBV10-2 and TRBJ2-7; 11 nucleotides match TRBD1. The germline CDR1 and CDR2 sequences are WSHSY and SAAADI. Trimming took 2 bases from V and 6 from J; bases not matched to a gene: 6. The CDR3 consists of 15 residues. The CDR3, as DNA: TGCGCCAGCAGTGAGGCGGGACAGGGGGTAAGCGAGCAGTACTTC. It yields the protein CASSEAGQGVSEQYF.

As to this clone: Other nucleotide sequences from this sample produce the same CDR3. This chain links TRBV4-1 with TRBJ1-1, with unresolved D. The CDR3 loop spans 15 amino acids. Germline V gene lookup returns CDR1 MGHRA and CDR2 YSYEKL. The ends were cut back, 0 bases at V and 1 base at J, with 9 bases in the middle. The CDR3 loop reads CASSQDGTGNTEAFF. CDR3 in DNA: TGCGCCAGCAGCCAAGACGGAACTGGGAACACTGAAGCTTTCTTT.

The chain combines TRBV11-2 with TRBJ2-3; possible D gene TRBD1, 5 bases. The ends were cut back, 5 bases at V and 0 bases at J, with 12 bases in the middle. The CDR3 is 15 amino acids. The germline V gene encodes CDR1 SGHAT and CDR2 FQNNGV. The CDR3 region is CASSTGSASTDTQYF. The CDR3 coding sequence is TGTGCCAGCAGCACAGGCTCAGCTAGCACAGATACGCAGTATTTT.

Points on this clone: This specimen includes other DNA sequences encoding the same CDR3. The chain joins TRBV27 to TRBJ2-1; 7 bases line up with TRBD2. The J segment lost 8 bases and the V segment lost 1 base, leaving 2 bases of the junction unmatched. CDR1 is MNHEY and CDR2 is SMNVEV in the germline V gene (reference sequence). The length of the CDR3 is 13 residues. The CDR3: CASSLWGGDEQFF. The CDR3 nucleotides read TGTGCCAGCAGTTTATGGGGAGGGGATGAGCAGTTCTTC.

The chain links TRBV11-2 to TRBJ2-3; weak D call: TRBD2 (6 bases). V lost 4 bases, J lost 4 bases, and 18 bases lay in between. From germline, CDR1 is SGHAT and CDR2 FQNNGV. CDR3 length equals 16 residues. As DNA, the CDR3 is TGTGCCAGCAGCTCATCGGGCGGGATCAGGTCAGATACGCAGTATTTT. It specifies CASSSSGGIRSDTQYF.

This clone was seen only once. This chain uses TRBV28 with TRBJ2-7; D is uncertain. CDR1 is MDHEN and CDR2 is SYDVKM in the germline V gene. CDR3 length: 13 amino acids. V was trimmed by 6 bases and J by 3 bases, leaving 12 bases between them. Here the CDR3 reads CASRIAVHYEQYF. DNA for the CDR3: TGTGCCAGCAGGATTGCGGTACACTACGAGCAGTACTTC.

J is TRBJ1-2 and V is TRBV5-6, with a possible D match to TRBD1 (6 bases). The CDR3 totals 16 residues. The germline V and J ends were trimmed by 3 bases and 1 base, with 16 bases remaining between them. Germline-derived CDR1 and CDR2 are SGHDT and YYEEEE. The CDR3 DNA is TGTGCCAGCAGCTCATCCGGGACACTCTTTAACTATGGCTACACCTTC. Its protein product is CASSSSGTLFNYGYTF. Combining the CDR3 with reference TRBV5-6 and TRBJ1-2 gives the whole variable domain DAGVTQSPTHLIKTRGQQVTLRCSPKSGHDTVSWYQQALGQGPQFIFQYYEEEERQRGNFPDRFSGHQFPNYSSELNVNALLLGDSALYLCASSSSGTLFNYGYTFGSGTRLTVV.

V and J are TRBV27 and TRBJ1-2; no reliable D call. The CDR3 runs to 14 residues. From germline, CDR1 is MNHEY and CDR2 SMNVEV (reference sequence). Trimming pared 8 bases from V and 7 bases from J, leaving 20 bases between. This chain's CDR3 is CASALRYLAGGYTF. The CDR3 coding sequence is TGTGCCAGCGCCCTACGGTATTTGGCGGGTGGCTACACCTTC.

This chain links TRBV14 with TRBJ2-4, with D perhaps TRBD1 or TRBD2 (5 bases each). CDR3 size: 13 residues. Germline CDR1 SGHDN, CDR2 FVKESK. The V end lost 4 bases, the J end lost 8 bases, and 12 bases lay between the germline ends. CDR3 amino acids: CASSLGTGDIQYF. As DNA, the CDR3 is TGTGCCAGCAGCCTAGGGACCGGGGACATTCAGTACTTC.

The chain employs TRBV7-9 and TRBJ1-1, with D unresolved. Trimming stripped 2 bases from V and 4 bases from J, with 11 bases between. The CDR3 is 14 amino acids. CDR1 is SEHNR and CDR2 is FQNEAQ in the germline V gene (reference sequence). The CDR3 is CASSLRPSSTEAFF. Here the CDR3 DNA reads TGTGCCAGCAGCTTAAGGCCAAGTTCCACTGAAGCTTTCTTT.

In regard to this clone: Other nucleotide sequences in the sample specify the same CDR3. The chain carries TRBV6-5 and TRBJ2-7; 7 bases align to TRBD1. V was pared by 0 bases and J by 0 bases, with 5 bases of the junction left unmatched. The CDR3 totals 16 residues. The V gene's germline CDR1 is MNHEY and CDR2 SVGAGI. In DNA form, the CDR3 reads TGTGCCAGCAGTTACTCAACAGGGGAGAGCTCCTACGAGCAGTACTTC. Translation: CASSYSTGESSYEQYF.

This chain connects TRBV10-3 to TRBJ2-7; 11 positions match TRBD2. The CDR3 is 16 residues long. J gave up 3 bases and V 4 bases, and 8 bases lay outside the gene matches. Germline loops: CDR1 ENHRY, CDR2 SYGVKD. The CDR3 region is CAISVPPSGGNYEQYF. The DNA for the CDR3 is TGTGCCATCAGTGTACCCCCTAGCGGGGGGAACTACGAGCAGTACTTC.

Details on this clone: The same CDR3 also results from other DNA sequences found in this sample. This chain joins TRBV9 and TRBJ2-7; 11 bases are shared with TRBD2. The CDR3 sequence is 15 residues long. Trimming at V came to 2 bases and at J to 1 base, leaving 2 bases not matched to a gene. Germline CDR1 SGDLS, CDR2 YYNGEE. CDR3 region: CASSVGLAESYEQYF. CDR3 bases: TGTGCCAGCAGCGTGGGACTAGCGGAGTCCTACGAGCAGTACTTC.

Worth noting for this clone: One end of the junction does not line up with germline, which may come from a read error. The CDR3 DNA reads as TGTGCCAGCAGTTCCAACAATGAAGCTTTCTTT. Encoded protein: CASSSNNEAFF. The J gene is TRBJ1-1, the V gene TRBV6-5; D ambiguous. Germline V gene data show CDR1 as MNHEY and CDR2 as SVGAGI. The CDR3 consists of 11 residues.

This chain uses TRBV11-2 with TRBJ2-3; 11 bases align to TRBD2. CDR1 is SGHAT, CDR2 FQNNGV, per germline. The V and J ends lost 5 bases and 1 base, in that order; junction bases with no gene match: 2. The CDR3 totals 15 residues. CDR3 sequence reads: CASSGGLAGTDTQYF. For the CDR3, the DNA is TGTGCCAGCAGCGGGGGACTAGCGGGCACAGATACGCAGTATTTT.

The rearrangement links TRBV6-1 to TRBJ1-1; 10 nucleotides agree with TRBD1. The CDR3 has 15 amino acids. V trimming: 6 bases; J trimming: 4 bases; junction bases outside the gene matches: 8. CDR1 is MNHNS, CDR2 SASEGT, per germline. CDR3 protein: CASRRDRGGTTEAFF. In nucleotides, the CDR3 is TGTGCCAGCAGAAGGGACAGGGGTGGGACCACTGAAGCTTTCTTT.

The CDR3 bases are TGTGCCAGCAGCCCCCCGGGGGCTAGCACAGATACGCAGTATTTT. This encodes CASSPPGASTDTQYF. The chain joins TRBV7-9 to TRBJ2-3; tentatively, D is TRBD1 or TRBD2 (6 bases each). Trimming took 5 bases from V and 0 from J, leaving 12 bases between them. The CDR3 is 15 amino acids. The germline CDR1 and CDR2 sequences are SEHNR and FQNEAQ (reference sequence).

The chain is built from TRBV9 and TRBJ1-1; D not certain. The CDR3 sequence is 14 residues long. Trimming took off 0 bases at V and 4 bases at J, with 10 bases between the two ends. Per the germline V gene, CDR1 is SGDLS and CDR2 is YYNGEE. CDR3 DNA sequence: TGTGCCAGCAGCGTAGGGGGTGAATTCACTGAAGCTTTCTTT. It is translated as CASSVGGEFTEAFF. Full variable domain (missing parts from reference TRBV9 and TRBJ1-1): DSGVTQTPKHLITATGQRVTLRCSPRSGDLSVYWYQQSLDQGLQFLIQYYNGEERAKGNILERFSAQQFPDLHSELNLSSLELGDSALYFCASSVGGEFTEAFFGQGTRLTVV.

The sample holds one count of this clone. CDR3 nucleotide sequence: TGTGCCAGCGCGGGGACAGGGGAGTACGAGCAGTACTTC. Amino acid sequence: CASAGTGEYEQYF. The rearrangement joins TRBV28 to TRBJ2-7; TRBD1 matches 10 bases. The germline gives CDR1 MDHEN, CDR2 SYDVKM. This CDR3 spans 13 amino acids. After removal of 8 bases from V and 4 bases from J, the junction contained 5 bases not matched to a gene.

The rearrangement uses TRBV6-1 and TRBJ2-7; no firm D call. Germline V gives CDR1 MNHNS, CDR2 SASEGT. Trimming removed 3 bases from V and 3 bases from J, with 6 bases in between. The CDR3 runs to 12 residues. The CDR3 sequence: CASSDAGYEQYF. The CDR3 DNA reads TGTGCCAGCAGTGATGCAGGCTACGAGCAGTACTTC.

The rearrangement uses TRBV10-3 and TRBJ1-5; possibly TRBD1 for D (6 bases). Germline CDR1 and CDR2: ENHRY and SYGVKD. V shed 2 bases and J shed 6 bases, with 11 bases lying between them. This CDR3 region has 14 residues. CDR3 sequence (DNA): TGTGCCATCAGTGAGGGGGGGCTTCCTCAGCCCCAGCATTTT. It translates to CAISEGGLPQPQHF.

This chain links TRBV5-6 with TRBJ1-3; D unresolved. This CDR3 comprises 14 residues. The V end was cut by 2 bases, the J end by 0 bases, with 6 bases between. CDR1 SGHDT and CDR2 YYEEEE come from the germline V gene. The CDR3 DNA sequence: TGTGCCAGCAGCTTTCAGGCCTCTGGAAACACCATATATTTT. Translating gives CASSFQASGNTIYF.

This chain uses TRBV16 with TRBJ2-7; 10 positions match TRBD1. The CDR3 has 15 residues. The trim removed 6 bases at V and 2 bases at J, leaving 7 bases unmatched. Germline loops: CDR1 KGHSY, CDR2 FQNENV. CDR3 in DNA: TGTGCCAGCAGATCTCTCGGACAGGGGGCCTACGAGCAGTACTTC. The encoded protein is CASRSLGQGAYEQYF. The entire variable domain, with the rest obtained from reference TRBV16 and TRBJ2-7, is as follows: GEEVAQTPKHLVRGEGQKAKLYCAPIKGHSYVFWYQQVLKNEFKFLISFQNENVFDETGMPKERFSAKCLPNSPCSLEIQATKLEDSAVYFCASRSLGQGAYEQYFGPGTRLTVT.

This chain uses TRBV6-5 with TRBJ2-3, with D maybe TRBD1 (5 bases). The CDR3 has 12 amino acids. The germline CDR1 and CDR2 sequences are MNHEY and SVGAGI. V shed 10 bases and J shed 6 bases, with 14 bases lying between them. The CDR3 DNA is TGTGCCACCCAAGGGGAATCGGATACGCAGTATTTT. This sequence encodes CATQGESDTQYF.

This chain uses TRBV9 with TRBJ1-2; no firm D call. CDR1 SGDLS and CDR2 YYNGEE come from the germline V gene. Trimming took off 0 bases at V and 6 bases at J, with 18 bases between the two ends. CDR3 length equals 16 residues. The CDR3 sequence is CASSVAFVTTPDGYTF. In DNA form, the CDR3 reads TGTGCCAGCAGCGTAGCCTTCGTGACCACCCCCGATGGCTACACCTTC.

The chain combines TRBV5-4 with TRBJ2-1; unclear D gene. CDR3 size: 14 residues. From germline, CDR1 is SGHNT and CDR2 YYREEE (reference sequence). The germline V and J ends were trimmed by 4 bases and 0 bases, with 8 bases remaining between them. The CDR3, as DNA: TGTGCCAGCAGCGACCTTAACTCCTACAATGAGCAGTTCTTC. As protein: CASSDLNSYNEQFF.

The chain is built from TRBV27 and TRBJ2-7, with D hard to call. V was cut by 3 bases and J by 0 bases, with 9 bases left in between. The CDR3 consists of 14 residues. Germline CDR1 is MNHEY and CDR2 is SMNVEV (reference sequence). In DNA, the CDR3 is TGTGCCAGCAGTTTTGGTCCTATCTCCTACGAGCAGTACTTC. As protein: CASSFGPISYEQYF.